This TCR beta chain was recovered during a study of blood T cell repertoires in COVID-19. The wider study: Sources were T cells, B-cell-depleted T cells, or PBMCs; the material itself was cDNA or gDNA.

This CDR3 spans 15 amino acids. Germline-derived CDR1 and CDR2 are LGHDT and YNNKEL (reference sequence). Losses at the gene ends were 5 bases for V and 5 bases for J; bases not matched to a gene: 7. TCRdb's table, derived via immunoSEQ multiplex PCR, lists solely in-frame clones and lacks some. In the table there are about 260,000 clones, around 89% of which are singletons. The receptor was isolated from a man in his 60s who had recovered from COVID-19. Input material: peripheral blood. The chain is built from TRBV3-1 (or the pseudogene TRBV3-2) and TRBJ1-4; TRBD1 agrees at 8 bases. CDR3 loop: CASSWRTGQNEKLFF. Here the CDR3 DNA reads TGTGCCAGCAGCTGGAGGACAGGGCAGAATGAAAAACTGTTTTTT.